The 4 T cell receptor beta chains given below trace back to one sample, sequenced in a study of vaccination and CD4 T cells after COVID-19. Cultured CD4+ T cell DNA underwent sequencing with the Oncomine TCR Beta short-read assay. In TCRdb, the PCR reads were re-called with MiXCR into one record per CDR3 protein. The sample includes about 18,000 distinct CDR3 sequences, 55% to 70% of them seen just once. Regarding treatment: roughly 11-day PBMC culture with coronavirus spike peptide pools or control peptides (ViraFEST assay). No cognate antigen is known for these TCRs. Sequenced input: CD4+ T cells from blood, cultured in vitro. These receptors were taken from a human donor who had recovered from COVID-19.

The rearrangement uses TRBV6-5 and TRBJ2-1; TRBD2 matches 7 bases. CDR3 length: 15 amino acids. Germline CDR1 and CDR2: MNHEY and SVGAGI. V trimming: 4 bases; J trimming: 9 bases; junction bases outside the gene matches: 12. The CDR3: CASSSYGGTGPEQFF. CDR3 in DNA: TGTGCCAGCAGTTCCTACGGGGGGACGGGTCCTGAGCAGTTCTTC.

V is TRBV20-1 and J is TRBJ2-5; D might be TRBD1 (6 bases). From germline, CDR1 is DFQATT and CDR2 SNEGSKA (reference sequence). This CDR3 comprises 14 residues. Trimming took off 0 bases at V and 5 bases at J, with 13 bases between the two ends. CDR3 sequence reads: CSARDSRGVETQYF. In DNA, the CDR3 is TGCAGTGCTAGAGATTCCAGGGGTGTGGAGACCCAGTACTTC.

Comments on this clonotype: One end of the junction does not line up with germline, which may come from a read error. The chain joins TRBV6-2 or TRBV6-3 to TRBJ1-6; no clear D gene. This CDR3 is 14 amino acids long. The V gene's germline CDR1 is MNHEY and CDR2 SVGEGT. CDR3 coding DNA: TGTGCCAGCTGTTACGATGGAGCGAATTCACCCCTCCACTTT. Translation gives CASCYDGANSPLHF.

The rearrangement uses TRBV7-3 and TRBJ2-3, with 10 bases identical to TRBD2. V was clipped by 5 bases and J by 2 bases; unmatched bases: 4. Germline assignment: CDR1 SGHTA and CDR2 FQGTGA. The CDR3 is 15 residues long. The CDR3 DNA reads as TGTGCCAGCAGCCCAGGACTAGCGGACACAGATACGCAGTATTTT. This encodes CASSPGLADTDTQYF.